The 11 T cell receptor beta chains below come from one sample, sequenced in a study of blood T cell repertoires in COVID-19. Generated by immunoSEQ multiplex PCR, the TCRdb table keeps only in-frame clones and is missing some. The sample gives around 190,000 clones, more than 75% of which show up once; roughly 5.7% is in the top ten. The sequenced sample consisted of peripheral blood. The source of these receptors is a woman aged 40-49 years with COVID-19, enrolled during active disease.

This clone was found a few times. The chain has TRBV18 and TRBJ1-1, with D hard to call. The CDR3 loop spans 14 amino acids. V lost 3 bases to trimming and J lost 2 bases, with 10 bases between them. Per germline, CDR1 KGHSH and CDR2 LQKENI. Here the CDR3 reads CASSPTPTNTEAFF. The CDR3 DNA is TGTGCCAGCTCACCTACTCCCACCAACACTGAAGCTTTCTTT.

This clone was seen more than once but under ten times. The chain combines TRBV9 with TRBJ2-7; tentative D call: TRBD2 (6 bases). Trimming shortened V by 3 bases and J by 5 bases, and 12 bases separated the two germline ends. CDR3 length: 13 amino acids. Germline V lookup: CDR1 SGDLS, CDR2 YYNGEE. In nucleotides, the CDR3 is TGTGCCAGCAGCGCTGGGGGGAATGACGAGCAGTACTTC. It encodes CASSAGGNDEQYF.

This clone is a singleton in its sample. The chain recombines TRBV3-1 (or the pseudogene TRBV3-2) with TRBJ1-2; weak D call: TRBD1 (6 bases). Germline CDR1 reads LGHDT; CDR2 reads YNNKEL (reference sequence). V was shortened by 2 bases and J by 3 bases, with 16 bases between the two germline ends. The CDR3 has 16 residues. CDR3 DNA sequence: TGTGCCAGCAGCCAAACGGGGGGGGCCACCTACTATGGCTACACCTTC. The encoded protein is CASSQTGGATYYGYTF.

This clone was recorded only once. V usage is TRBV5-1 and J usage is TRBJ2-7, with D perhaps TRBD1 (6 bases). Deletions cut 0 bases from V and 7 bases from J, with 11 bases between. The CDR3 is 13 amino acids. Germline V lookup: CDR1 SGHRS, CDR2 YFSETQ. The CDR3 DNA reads TGCGCCAGCAGCTTGGGACAGGCTTCTGAGCAGTACTTC. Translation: CASSLGQASEQYF.

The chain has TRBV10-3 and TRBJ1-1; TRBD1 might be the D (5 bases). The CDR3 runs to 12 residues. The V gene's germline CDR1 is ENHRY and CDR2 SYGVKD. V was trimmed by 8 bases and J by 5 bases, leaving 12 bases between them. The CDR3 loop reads CAIRRDRTEAFF. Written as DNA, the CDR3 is TGTGCCATCCGGCGGGACCGGACTGAAGCTTTCTTT.

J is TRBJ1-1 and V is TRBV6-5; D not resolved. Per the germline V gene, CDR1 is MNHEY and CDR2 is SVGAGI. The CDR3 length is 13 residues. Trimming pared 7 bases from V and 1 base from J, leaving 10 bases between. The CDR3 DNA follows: TGTGCCAGCACTCTCACTGAGAACACTGAAGCTTTCTTT. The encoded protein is CASTLTENTEAFF.

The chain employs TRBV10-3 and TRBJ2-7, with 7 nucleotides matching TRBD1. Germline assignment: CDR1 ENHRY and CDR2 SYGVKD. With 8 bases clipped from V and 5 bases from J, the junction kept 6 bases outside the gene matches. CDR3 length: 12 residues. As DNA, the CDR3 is TGTGCCATCGAGGGGGCAGGGGACGAGCAGTACTTC. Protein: CAIEGAGDEQYF.

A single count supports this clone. DNA of the CDR3: TGTGCCAGCACCGGACAGGGGGGTAGAGAGACCCAGTACTTC. The encoded protein is CASTGQGGRETQYF. The chain has TRBV6-5 and TRBJ2-5; 10 nucleotides align to TRBD1. The CDR3 has 14 residues. The germline gives CDR1 MNHEY, CDR2 SVGAGI. V lost 7 bases to trimming and J lost 4 bases; unmatched junction nucleotides: 6.

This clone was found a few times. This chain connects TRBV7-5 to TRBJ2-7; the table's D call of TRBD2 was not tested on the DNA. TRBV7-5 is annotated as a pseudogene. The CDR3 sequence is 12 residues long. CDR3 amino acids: CVRISGDYEQYF. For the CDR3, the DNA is TGTGTCAGAATAAGCGGAGACTACGAGCAGTACTTC.

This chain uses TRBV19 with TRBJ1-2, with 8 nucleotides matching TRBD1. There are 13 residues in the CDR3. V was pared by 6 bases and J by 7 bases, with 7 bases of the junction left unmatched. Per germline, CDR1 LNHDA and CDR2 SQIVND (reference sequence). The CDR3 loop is CASSTTGGFGYTF. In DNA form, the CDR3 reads TGTGCCAGTAGCACCACAGGGGGGTTTGGCTACACCTTC.

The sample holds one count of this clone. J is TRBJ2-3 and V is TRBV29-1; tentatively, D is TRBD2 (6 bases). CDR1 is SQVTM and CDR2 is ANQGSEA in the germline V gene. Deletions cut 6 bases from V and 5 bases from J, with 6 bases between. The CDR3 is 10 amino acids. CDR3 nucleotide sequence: TGCAGCGTGGGGGGAGATACGCAGTATTTT. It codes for CSVGGDTQYF.